Each of the 32 T cell receptor beta chains below was sequenced from the same sample in a study of molecular identifiers for immune sequencing clone quantification. Each CDR3 protein is one row after TCRdb ran MiXCR on the PCR reads. The sample consists of about 640,000 distinct CDR3 sequences, about 20% of them appearing once. Sequencing was performed on naive CD8+ T cells from blood, with Jurkat cell RNA spiked in. The subset here: FACS-sorted CD8+CD4-CCR7+CD45RA+ naive T cells. The receptors come from a human donor in good health. Some libraries in this study had Jurkat cell RNA spiked in.

This rearrangement joins TRBV20-1 to TRBJ2-5, with D maybe TRBD1 (5 bases). CDR1 is DFQATT and CDR2 is SNEGSKA in the germline V gene (reference sequence). V lost 2 bases, J lost 5 bases, and 12 bases lay in between. CDR3 size: 13 residues. The CDR3 nucleotides read TGCAGTGCTAGACGGCAGGGTGAGGAGACCCAGTACTTC. Amino acid sequence: CSARRQGEETQYF.

The table lists this clonotype with many counts. J is TRBJ2-3 and V is TRBV7-6; the match to TRBD1 covers 8 bases. Trimming at V came to 1 base and at J to 3 bases, leaving 9 bases not matched to a gene. The CDR3 totals 17 residues. Per the germline V gene, CDR1 is SGHVS and CDR2 is FNYEAQ. CDR3 protein: CASSLDPGGSGTDTQYF. In nucleotides, the CDR3 is TGTGCCAGCAGCTTAGATCCAGGGGGCTCAGGGACAGATACGCAGTATTTT. The whole variable domain, remainder taken from reference TRBV7-6 and TRBJ2-3, is GAGVSQSPRYKVTKRGQDVALRCDPISGHVSLYWYRQALGQGPEFLTYFNYEAQQDKSGLPNDRFSAERPEGSISTLTIQRTEQRDSAMYRCASSLDPGGSGTDTQYFGPGTRLTVL.

The chain is built from TRBV9 and TRBJ2-3, with 7 bases aligning to TRBD2. CDR3 size: 14 residues. Germline trimming cut 0 bases from V and 5 bases from J; bases unmatched to any gene: 3. From germline, CDR1 is SGDLS and CDR2 YYNGEE. CDR3 protein: CASSVGEGIDTQYF. CDR3 DNA: TGTGCCAGCAGCGTAGGGGAGGGTATAGATACGCAGTATTTT.

Turning to this clonotype: A read error may explain this, as a much larger clone is one base away. The chain carries TRBV30 and TRBJ2-3; D gene ambiguous. Per the germline V gene, CDR1 is GTSNPN and CDR2 is SVGIG (reference sequence). The CDR3 consists of 13 residues. The CDR3 DNA follows: TGTGCCTGGGGCCGGACGGGCACAAATACGCAGTATTTT. The encoded protein is CAWGRTGTNTQYF.

This clonotype was counted a few times. This chain connects TRBV6-6 to TRBJ2-7; D gene unclear. Germline CDR1 and CDR2: MNHNY and SVGAGI (reference sequence). Trimming left V 6 bases short and J 0 bases short, with 9 bases between. The CDR3 has 13 residues. This CDR3 is CASSHKSSYEQYF. CDR3 sequence (DNA): TGTGCCAGCAGCCACAAGAGCTCCTACGAGCAGTACTTC.

Notes on this clonotype: Relative to the germline gene, one junction end is altered; a read error may explain this. V usage is TRBV27 and J usage is TRBJ2-1; D is unresolved. CDR1 is MNHEY, CDR2 SMNVEV, per germline (reference sequence). The CDR3 has 11 amino acids. This CDR3 is CASTSYNVQFF. In DNA, the CDR3 is TGTGCCAGCACCTCATACAATGTGCAGTTCTTC.

This clonotype occurred many times. The rearrangement joins TRBV4-3 to TRBJ2-1, with a possible D match to TRBD1 (6 bases). The V end lost 0 bases, the J end lost 8 bases, and 14 bases lay between the germline ends. This CDR3 contains 15 residues. Germline V CDR1 and CDR2: LGHNA, YSLEER. This chain's CDR3 is CASSQETGTIYEQFF. The CDR3 nucleotides are TGCGCCAGCAGCCAAGAAACCGGGACAATCTATGAGCAGTTCTTC.

This clonotype was counted at least ten times. The CDR3 region has the DNA TGTGCCAGCAGCTCGAGCGGGACTTCCTACGAGCAGTACTTC. Translated: CASSSSGTSYEQYF. This chain connects TRBV5-4 to TRBJ2-7, with 7 bases that match TRBD2. This CDR3 spans 14 amino acids. J gave up 1 base and V 3 bases, and 4 bases lay outside the gene matches. The V gene's germline CDR1 is SGHNT and CDR2 YYREEE (reference sequence).

This clonotype has a count of ten or more. The chain carries TRBV9 and TRBJ2-7, with a weak D call TRBD1 (5 bases). Trimming removed 0 bases at V and 2 bases at J, with 9 bases between. The CDR3 is 14 amino acids. From germline, CDR1 is SGDLS and CDR2 YYNGEE. Here the CDR3 DNA reads TGTGCCAGCAGCGTAGAGGACATCGCCTACGAGCAGTACTTC. This sequence encodes CASSVEDIAYEQYF.

This clonotype was picked up many times. This rearrangement joins TRBV7-9 to TRBJ2-7, with 12 bases that match TRBD1. CDR1 is SEHNR and CDR2 is FQNEAQ in the germline V gene (reference sequence). CDR3 length equals 14 residues. The V gene end was trimmed by 4 bases and the J gene end by 6 bases; junction bases not matched to a gene: 4. The CDR3 DNA follows: TGTGCCAGCAGCTCCGGGACAGGGGGCTTCGAGCAGTACTTC. This codes for CASSSGTGGFEQYF.

The chain combines TRBV10-2 with TRBJ2-7; 10 nucleotides align to TRBD1. The germline gives CDR1 WSHSY, CDR2 SAAADI. The CDR3 loop spans 14 amino acids. V dropped 6 bases and J dropped 5; count of bases not matched to a gene: 7. Here the CDR3 DNA reads TGCGCCAGCAGAGTGGGACAGGGGACCCACGAGCAGTACTTC. As protein: CASRVGQGTHEQYF.

Details on this clonotype: The junction and the germline gene differ at one end; a read error may be behind it. The CDR3 DNA sequence: TGCAGTGCTAGAGGGACCGGAAGCACCATATATTTT. As protein: CSARGTGSTIYF. This chain links TRBV20-1 with TRBJ1-3; D is uncertain. Germline V gene data show CDR1 as DFQATT and CDR2 as SNEGSKA (reference sequence). This CDR3 has 12 amino acids.

On this clonotype: A read error may be the cause here, since a much bigger clone is one base away. This CDR3 is missing its conserved last phenylalanine or tryptophan, likely due to a read error. The V gene is TRBV4-1, the J gene TRBJ2-7; 12 bases align to TRBD2. Losses at the gene ends were 2 bases for V and 3 bases for J; bases not matched to a gene: 2. Germline V gives CDR1 MGHRA, CDR2 YSYEKL. The CDR3 is 15 amino acids. CDR3 region: CASSQRLAGVYEQYL. The CDR3 nucleotides are TGCGCCAGCAGCCAACGACTAGCGGGAGTCTACGAGCAGTACCTC.

This clonotype has more than one count but fewer than ten. The chain uses TRBV19 and TRBJ2-5, with TRBD2 matching over 7 bases. CDR3 size: 13 residues. The J segment lost 4 bases and the V segment lost 4 bases, leaving 3 bases of the junction unmatched. Germline CDR1 is LNHDA and CDR2 is SQIVND (reference sequence). CDR3 in amino acids: CASSKWEGETQYF. CDR3 coding DNA: TGTGCCAGTAGTAAATGGGAGGGAGAGACCCAGTACTTC.

This clonotype was counted a few times. The rearrangement links TRBV5-1 to TRBJ2-7; the match to TRBD2 covers 7 bases. Trimming took 4 bases from V and 4 from J; bases not matched to a gene: 11. The CDR3 extends over 15 amino acids. Germline CDR1 reads SGHRS; CDR2 reads YFSETQ. CDR3 DNA sequence: TGCGCCAGCAGCGCGGTGGGGGGGGAGTGGTACGAGCAGTACTTC. Translating gives CASSAVGGEWYEQYF. The full variable domain, completed using reference TRBV5-1 and TRBJ2-7, is KAGVTQTPRYLIKTRGQQVTLSCSPISGHRSVSWYQQTPGQGLQFLFEYFSETQRNKGNFPGRFSGRQFSNSRSEMNVSTLELGDSALYLCASSAVGGEWYEQYFGPGTRLTVT.

In the case of this clonotype: A much larger clone differs from this one at a single base, so this may be a read error. The genes are TRBV20-1 and TRBJ2-7, with 8 bases lining up with TRBD2. The CDR3 contains 15 residues. The V gene's germline CDR1 is DFQATT and CDR2 SNEGSKA (reference sequence). The V gene end was trimmed by 7 bases and the J gene end by 3 bases; junction bases not matched to a gene: 14. The CDR3 reads CSVEGLVPLYYEQYF. CDR3 sequence (DNA): TGCAGTGTTGAGGGACTAGTTCCCCTCTACTACGAGCAGTACTTC.

In regard to this clonotype: A single base separates this from a much larger clone, so it may be a read error. The chain carries TRBV11-1 and TRBJ2-2; no definite D call. Per germline, CDR1 SGHAT and CDR2 FQDESV (reference sequence). The CDR3 runs 14 residues. Trimming took 11 bases from V and 0 from J, leaving 13 bases between them. The DNA for the CDR3 is TGTGCCGTCGGTGGGTCGCCGAACACCGGGGAGCTGTTTTTT. Protein: CAVGGSPNTGELFF.

This clonotype was counted ten times or more. The chain joins TRBV14 to TRBJ2-1, with a possible D match to TRBD2 (6 bases). The germline gives CDR1 SGHDN, CDR2 FVKESK. The germline V and J ends were trimmed by 1 base and 9 bases, with 7 bases remaining between them. The CDR3 has 12 amino acids. The CDR3 is CASSQVRGEQFF. DNA of the CDR3: TGTGCCAGCAGCCAAGTGCGGGGTGAGCAGTTCTTC.

This clonotype was observed many times. V gene TRBV7-9 combines with J gene TRBJ1-2; D not certain. V shed 2 bases and J shed 6 bases, with 7 bases lying between them. CDR3 length: 12 amino acids. From germline, CDR1 is SEHNR and CDR2 FQNEAQ (reference sequence). The CDR3 DNA is TGTGCCAGCAGCTTACCCCCTCATGGCTACACCTTC. Translation: CASSLPPHGYTF.

In its sample, this clonotype was seen many times. The chain links TRBV12-3 or TRBV12-4 to TRBJ2-3; no reliable D call. The CDR3 contains 17 residues. Trimming removed 8 bases from V and 2 bases from J, with 23 bases in between. The CDR3 nucleotides are TGTGCCAGCGGCCAGACGGTGACGAGGACGGACACAGATACGCAGTATTTT. Translation: CASGQTVTRTDTDTQYF.

This clonotype was counted many times. The chain combines TRBV7-9 with TRBJ2-6, with 11 bases lining up with TRBD1. V dropped 5 bases and J dropped 0; count of bases not matched to a gene: 12. CDR1 is SEHNR and CDR2 is FQNEAQ in the germline V gene (reference sequence). The CDR3 consists of 20 residues. This CDR3 is CASSTWRTGGSSSGANVLTF. DNA of the CDR3: TGTGCCAGCAGCACATGGAGGACAGGGGGCTCATCCTCTGGGGCCAACGTCCTGACTTTC.

About this clonotype itself: A read error may be the cause here, since a much bigger clone is one base away. This CDR3 is missing its conserved last phenylalanine or tryptophan, likely due to a read error. The V call is TRBV27, the J call TRBJ1-1; a possible D gene is TRBD1 (6 bases). CDR3 length equals 13 residues. Germline CDR1 MNHEY, CDR2 SMNVEV (reference sequence). The germline V and J ends were trimmed by 5 bases and 4 bases, with 11 bases remaining between them. The chain's CDR3 is CASSPGVTTEAFL. CDR3 in DNA: TGTGCCAGCAGTCCAGGGGTAACCACTGAAGCTTTCCTT.

Notes on this clonotype: This is likely a read error, given that the CDR3 carries no conserved phenylalanine or tryptophan at its end. The chain carries TRBV7-9 and TRBJ2-3, with D maybe TRBD1 (5 bases). The J call may be mistaken, given a closer DNA end match to TRBJ1-5. Per germline, CDR1 SEHNR and CDR2 FQNEAQ (reference sequence). The CDR3 is 16 residues long. CDR3 in amino acids: CASSLGGGLDTDTQHL. In DNA, the CDR3 is TGTGCCAGCAGCTTAGGGGGCGGCTTGGACACAGATACGCAGCATCTT.

A remark on this clonotype: At one end the junction does not follow the germline gene, possibly because of a read error. The chain has TRBV29-1 and TRBJ1-1; D possibly corresponds to TRBD1 (6 bases). The CDR3 spans 14 residues. CDR1 and CDR2 from the germline V gene are SQVTM and ANQGSEA. The CDR3 DNA reads TGCAGCGTTAAAGCGGGGGGCAAGGACACTGAGGCTTTCTTT. Translation gives CSVKAGGKDTEAFF.

This clonotype came up once. Since a much larger clone is just one base distant, this may be a read error. The chain links TRBV10-3 to TRBJ1-2, with TRBD1 as a possible D gene (5 bases). The CDR3 extends over 18 amino acids. Deletions cut 6 bases from V and 5 bases from J, with 28 bases between. Germline CDR1 reads ENHRY; CDR2 reads SYGVKD. The CDR3 DNA follows: TGTGCCATCAGCGCCCGATCCAGGGAATTCGGCGGGCTTTATGGCTACACCTTC. It codes for CAISARSREFGGLYGYTF.

This clonotype was observed at least ten times. The V call is TRBV14, the J call TRBJ2-3, with a possible D match to TRBD2 (5 bases). V shed 2 bases and J shed 1 base, with 22 bases lying between them. Germline-derived CDR1 and CDR2 are SGHDN and FVKESK. The CDR3 length is 19 residues. The CDR3 loop is CASSQSGNQLVLGTDTQYF. CDR3 nucleotide sequence: TGTGCCAGCAGCCAAAGTGGGAATCAACTAGTCCTGGGCACAGATACGCAGTATTTT.

This clonotype has at least ten counts. CDR3 in DNA: TGTGCCAGCATTCAGAACACAGGGAACACCGGGGAGCTGTTTTTT. Its translation is CASIQNTGNTGELFF. This chain joins TRBV28 and TRBJ2-2; perhaps TRBD1 as D (5 bases). The germline V and J ends were trimmed by 7 bases and 1 base, with 13 bases remaining between them. The CDR3 loop spans 15 amino acids. Germline lookup yields CDR1 MDHEN and CDR2 SYDVKM.

This clonotype was detected only a few times. The chain has TRBV7-9 and TRBJ2-7; D is perhaps TRBD2 (6 bases). This CDR3 is built from 15 residues. Germline CDR1 is SEHNR and CDR2 is FQNEAQ (reference sequence). V gave up 5 bases and J gave up 3 bases, with 17 bases separating them. The CDR3 spells CASSPTGLASYEQYF. The CDR3 DNA sequence: TGTGCCAGCAGCCCGACGGGTCTAGCGAGCTACGAGCAGTACTTC.

As regards this clonotype: A much larger clone lies a single base off, so this may be a read error. This chain joins TRBV9 and TRBJ2-2, with D perhaps matching TRBD2 (6 bases). Germline assignment: CDR1 SGDLS and CDR2 YYNGEE. The CDR3 covers 14 residues. In DNA, the CDR3 is TGTGCCAGCAGCCCGCTCGGGGGTAATGGGGTGCTGTTTTTT. Its protein product is CASSPLGGNGVLFF.

This clonotype was observed at least ten times. The chain carries TRBV6-5 and TRBJ2-1, with D uncertain. Trimming took off 2 bases at V and 8 bases at J, with 10 bases between the two ends. The germline CDR1 and CDR2 sequences are MNHEY and SVGAGI. The CDR3 extends over 13 amino acids. CDR3 sequence reads: CASSYTLSDEQFF. Here the CDR3 DNA reads TGTGCCAGCAGTTACACCCTGTCCGATGAGCAGTTCTTC.

At least ten counts were recorded for this clonotype. The chain uses TRBV19 and TRBJ1-5, with D possibly being TRBD1 (5 bases). Germline CDR1 is LNHDA and CDR2 is SQIVND (reference sequence). V was shortened by 6 bases and J by 2 bases, with 8 bases between the two germline ends. This CDR3 contains 13 residues. The CDR3 bases are TGTGCCAGTAGAATGGGGGGCAATCAGCCCCAGCATTTT. Amino acids: CASRMGGNQPQHF.

This clonotype was seen a single time. A much larger clone lies one base from this, so it may be a read error. This chain's CDR3 is CASSQEIPGLINYEQHF. The DNA of the CDR3 is TGCGCCAGCAGCCAAGAAATTCCGGGACTCATAAATTACGAGCAGCACTTC. The chain employs TRBV4-3 and TRBJ2-7; TRBD2 might be the D (6 bases). The CDR3 totals 17 residues. Germline V gene sequence: CDR1 LGHNA, CDR2 YSLEER.